The rows below give T cell receptor beta chains drawn from one sample of a study of CD8+CD57+ T cells in acquired aplastic anemia. TCRdb reprocessed the reads with MiXCR, giving one entry per CDR3 protein. The sample lists about 400,000 distinct CDR3 sequences; about two thirds were seen once. What was sequenced was sorted CD4+, CD8+, or CD8+CD57+ T cells (not recorded which) from PBMCs. The receptors stem from a human donor in good health, serving as a control. CDR3s include the opening cysteine and the closing phenylalanine or tryptophan. A D gene is named only where the DNA matches it firmly. For some rows the clone size is stated as once, few or many, or as a class when expanded; others skip it.

TRBV9	.	.	TRBJ2-7	TGTGCCAGCAGCTTGGTTGCGGGGCACGAGTACTACTTC	CASSLVAGHEYYF
TRBV2	.	.	TRBJ2-3	TGTGCCAGCAGCCTTCGAGGGGTAGGAGCGCTAACACAAGATACGCAGTATTTT	CASSLRGVGALTQDTQYF
TRBV20-1	.	.	TRBJ2-3	TGCAGTGCTATGGTGGGCGGGACAGATACGCAGTATTTT	CSAMVGGTDTQYF
TRBV7-2	.	.	TRBJ1-3	TGTGCCAGCAGCCAAGAACGCGGGGTCTACACCATATATTTT	CASSQERGVYTIYF
TRBV9	TRBD2	.	TRBJ2-5	TGTGCCAGCAGCGTCGTCGGGGGGATCGGAGAGACCCAGTACTTC	CASSVVGGIGETQYF
TRBV10-3	TRBD2	.	TRBJ2-6	TGTGCCAGCAGCTCCCGACTAGCGGGGGGGGGGAACGTCCTGACTTTC	CASSSRLAGGGNVLTF
TRBV2	.	once	TRBJ1-2	TGTGCCAGCAGTTCCACCGGTGACGGGTACTCCTTC	CASSSTGDGYSF
TRBV9	.	once	TRBJ1-6	TGTGCCAGCAGCCTGGTATCGGTCCGGAAACACCTCCACTTT	CASSLVSVRKHLHF
TRBV10-3	TRBD2	many	TRBJ2-7	TGTGCCATATCCACTCCTAGCGGGGGGCACGAGCAGTACTTC	CAISTPSGGHEQYF
TRBV3-1	.	many	TRBJ1-2	TGTGCCAGCAGGGGGACTGTGGATGGCTACACCTTC	CASRGTVDGYTF
TRBV18	TRBD2	few	TRBJ2-1	TGTGCCAGCTCACCATGGGCGACTAGCGATGAGCAGTTCTTC	CASSPWATSDEQFF
TRBV7-9	TRBD2	.	TRBJ2-3	TGTGCCAGCAGTGAGGGGATAGCGGGAGGTGTCTCAGATACGCAGTATTTT	CASSEGIAGGVSDTQYF
TRBV2	TRBD1	.	TRBJ1-4	TGTGCCAGCAGCCGGCAGGGGGGTATCACCGGGGAGCTGCTTTTTTTT	CASSRQGGITGELLFF
TRBV5-1	TRBD1	.	TRBJ1-1	TGCGCCAGCAGCCCCAGGACAGGGGGGGAAGCTTTCTTT	CASSPRTGGEAFF
TRBV5-1	TRBD1	.	TRBJ1-2	TGTGCCAGCAGCTTAGGGGGCCGCTACAATGGCTACACCTTC	CASSLGGRYNGYTF
TRBV24-1	.	.	TRBJ2-1	TGTGCCAGCAGACTCCAAGGGAACAATGAGCAGTTCTTC	CASRLQGNNEQFF
TRBV2	.	.	TRBJ2-7	TGTGCCAGCAGCCGGCAGGGTGGCATTACCTGGGAGCTGTTCTTT	CASSRQGGITWELFF
TRBV10-3	.	once	TRBJ2-7	TGTGCCAGGAATAGGGGACCGGCCTACGAGCAGTACTTC	CARNRGPAYEQYF
TRBV6-1	.	many	TRBJ1-6	TGTGCCAGTTCGGACAGTGTCGTTTCACCCCTCCACTTT	CASSDSVVSPLHF
TRBV20-1	.	many	TRBJ2-3	TGCAGTGCTAGGGTAGCAGGGGTTCCAGATACGCAGTATTTT	CSARVAGVPDTQYF
TRBV9	.	once	TRBJ2-3	TGTGCCAGCAGCTTAAGCGCAGGAGAGGCAACGCAGTCGCAGTATTTT	CASSLSAGEATQSQYF
TRBV10-3	.	.	TRBJ1-1	TGTGCCATCAAGGCCTTAGGGAGTGGGGCTTTCTTT	CAIKALGSGAFF
TRBV14	.	many	TRBJ2-5	TGTGCCAGCAGCCAGCCGGGCCAGGAGGGAGAGACCCAGTACTTC	CASSQPGQEGETQYF
TRBV7-8	.	.	TRBJ2-7	TGTGCCAGCAGCTTAGACGGGGCCGGGGTAGAGACCGAGTACTTC	CASSLDGAGVETEYF
TRBV11-3	TRBD1	.	TRBJ1-2	TGTGCCAGCAGCCTAGAGAGCTCCAGGACAGGGCCTGGCTACACCTTC	CASSLESSRTGPGYTF
TRBV19	.	.	TRBJ2-3	TGTGCCAGTAGCACTCGTGAGAAGGCGGGCACAGATACGCAGTATTTT	CASSTREKAGTDTQYF
TRBV18	TRBD1	few	TRBJ1-3	TGTGCCAGCTCACCTGAGACAGGGTCTGGAAACACCATATATTTT	CASSPETGSGNTIYF
TRBV2	.	.	TRBJ1-5	TGCGCCAACAGCGCCCAGGGAGGGGATCAGCCCCAGCATTTT	CANSAQGGDQPQHF
TRBV20-1	.	.	TRBJ1-2	TGCAGTGCTAGAGTCCCGCAGGGAGCCCACTATGGCTACACCTTC	CSARVPQGAHYGYTF
TRBV2	.	.	TRBJ2-5	TGTGCCAGCAGGCCCAGGACATCCCAAGAGACCCAGTACTTC	CASRPRTSQETQYF
TRBV5-5	.	few	TRBJ2-7	TGTGCCAGCAGCTTGAGGGGGGGCGGGGCGGGGCACTACGAGCAGTACTTC	CASSLRGGGAGHYEQYF
TRBV7-9	.	.	TRBJ1-5	TGTGCCAGCAGCCCTTGGACCGCAGAGGGCTATGGCCACTTT	CASSPWTAEGYGHF
TRBV20-1	.	many	TRBJ1-3	TGCAGTGCTAGGCCTAGTGCCTCCGGTGGAAACACCATATATTTT	CSARPSASGGNTIYF
TRBV12-3/TRBV12-4	TRBD1	.	TRBJ1-1	TGTGCCAGCAGTTTGGGAGACAGGGGAGAAGCTTTCTTT	CASSLGDRGEAFF
TRBV19	.	.	TRBJ1-2	TGTGCCAGTAGTATACCGGGATATGGCTACACCTTC	CASSIPGYGYTF
TRBV7-2	.	.	TRBJ2-1	TGTGCCAGCAGTCCCCTGCGGCCGGGCACCAGGCACTCGTTC	CASSPLRPGTRHSF
TRBV28	TRBD1	.	TRBJ2-7	TGTGCCAGCAGCCTCAATGGCGCGGGACAGGACCTCTACGAGCAGTACTTC	CASSLNGAGQDLYEQYF